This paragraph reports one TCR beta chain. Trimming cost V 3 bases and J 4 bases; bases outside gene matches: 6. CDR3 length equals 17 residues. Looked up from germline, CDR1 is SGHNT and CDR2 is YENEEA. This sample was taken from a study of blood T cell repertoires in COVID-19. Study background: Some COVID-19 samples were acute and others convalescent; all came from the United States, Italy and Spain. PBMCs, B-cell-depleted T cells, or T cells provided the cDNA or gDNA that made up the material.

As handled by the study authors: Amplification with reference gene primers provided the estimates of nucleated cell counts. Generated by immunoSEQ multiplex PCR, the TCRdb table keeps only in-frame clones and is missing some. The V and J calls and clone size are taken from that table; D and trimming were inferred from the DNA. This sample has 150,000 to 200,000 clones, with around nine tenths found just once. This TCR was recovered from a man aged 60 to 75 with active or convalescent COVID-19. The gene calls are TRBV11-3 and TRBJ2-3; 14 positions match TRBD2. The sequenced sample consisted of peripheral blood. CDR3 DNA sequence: TGTGCCAGCAGCTTGGGGGGGACTAGCGGGAGTGCAGATACGCAGTATTTT. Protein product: CASSLGGTSGSADTQYF.